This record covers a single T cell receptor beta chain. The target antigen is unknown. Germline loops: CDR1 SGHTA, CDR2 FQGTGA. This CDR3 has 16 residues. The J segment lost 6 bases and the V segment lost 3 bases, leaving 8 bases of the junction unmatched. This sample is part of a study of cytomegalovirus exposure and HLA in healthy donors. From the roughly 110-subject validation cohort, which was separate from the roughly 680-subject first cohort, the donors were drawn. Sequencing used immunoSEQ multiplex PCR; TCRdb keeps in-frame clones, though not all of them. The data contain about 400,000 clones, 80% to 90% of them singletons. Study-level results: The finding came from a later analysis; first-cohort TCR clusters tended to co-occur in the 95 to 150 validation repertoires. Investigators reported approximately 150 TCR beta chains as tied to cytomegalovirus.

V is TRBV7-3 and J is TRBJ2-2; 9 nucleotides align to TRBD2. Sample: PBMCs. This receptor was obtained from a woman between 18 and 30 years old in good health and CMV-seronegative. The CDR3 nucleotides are TGTGCCAGCAGCTTGGCGGGAGGGCAGAGTCCCGGGGAGCTGTTTTTT. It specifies CASSLAGGQSPGELFF.